This T cell receptor (beta chain) stems from a study of siplizumab effects on memory and regulatory T cells. Whole-study results and caveats: Only a minor fraction of alloreactive clones mapped to unstimulated subsets.

In its sample, this clone was seen a few times. The antigen is not known. CDR1 and CDR2 (germline): SGHVS, FQNEAQ. The CDR3 extends over 15 amino acids. Deletions cut 5 bases from V and 0 bases from J, with 13 bases between. The repertoire was sequenced with immunoSEQ multiplex PCR; TCRdb's copy has only in-frame clones and lacks some. The table lists 100,000 or so clones, 92% of them singletons, with 0.65% to 0.8% in the top ten. The V gene is TRBV7-8, the J gene TRBJ2-5, with D tentatively TRBD1 (5 bases). The sequence was collected from a human donor in good health. Sequencing was done on a sample of Tregs sorted from blood. The CDR3 is CASSPQGRYQETQYF. The DNA of the CDR3 is TGTGCCAGCAGCCCCCAGGGAAGGTACCAAGAGACCCAGTACTTC.